This passage covers 5 T cell receptor beta chains from one sample sequenced in a study of beta chain features in type 1 diabetes. General observations from the study: Within each of all four CD4+ subsets, Type 1 diabetes patients had TCRB CDR3s that were moderately but significantly shorter.

No antigen is known for these receptors. Expressed TCRB transcripts were sequenced, since all the RNA that had been isolated was reverse transcribed. Repertoires were generated with immunoSEQ multiplex PCR, while TCRdb's copy carries only in-frame clones and drops some. The data hold around 70,000 clones, with more than 45% observed a single time. The sequenced sample was central memory CD4+ T cells from blood. The receptor source for this set is a man aged 25 to 40 with type 1 diabetes.

The chain links TRBV5-1 to TRBJ2-5; TRBD2 might be the D (6 bases). V was shortened by 6 bases and J by 2 bases, with 11 bases between the two germline ends. CDR3 length: 13 residues. Germline CDR1 SGHRS, CDR2 YFSETQ. CDR3 loop: CASTPGGQETQYF. The DNA of the CDR3 is TGCGCCAGCACCCCCGGGGGACAAGAGACCCAGTACTTC.

This clone was observed a single time. V and J are TRBV7-2 and TRBJ2-7, with TRBD1 matching over 11 bases. J lost 4 bases, V lost 6 bases, and 11 bases had no gene match. Per the germline V gene, CDR1 is SGHTA and CDR2 is FQGNSA. The CDR3 loop spans 16 amino acids. This CDR3 is CASSLTRDRGRYEQYF. As DNA, the CDR3 is TGTGCCAGCAGTTTGACCCGGGACAGGGGGAGATACGAGCAGTACTTC.

The chain has TRBV27 and TRBJ2-3; D may be TRBD1 (6 bases). There are 16 residues in the CDR3. Germline V gives CDR1 MNHEY, CDR2 SMNVEV (reference sequence). V lost 5 bases and J lost 2, with 17 bases in between. The CDR3 DNA is TGTGCCAGCAGTCAACCGGGACAAAGCTTCACAGATACGCAGTATTTT. This encodes CASSQPGQSFTDTQYF.

The CDR3 DNA sequence: TGTGCCAGCACCCTAGATGGCTATGGCTACACCTTC. This sequence encodes CASTLDGYGYTF. The chain combines TRBV6-1 with TRBJ1-2; no reliable D call. CDR1 MNHNS and CDR2 SASEGT come from the germline V gene. The CDR3 runs to 12 residues. Trimming pared 7 bases from V and 4 bases from J, leaving 10 bases between.

There are a few counts of this clone. The chain combines TRBV2 with TRBJ2-2; D perhaps matches TRBD1 (5 bases). CDR1 and CDR2 from the germline V gene are SNHLY and FYNNEI. Trimming removed 5 bases at V and 7 bases at J, with 11 bases between. This CDR3 spans 13 amino acids. The CDR3 sequence is CASSSTEYGELFF. The CDR3 DNA follows: TGTGCCAGCAGTTCGACAGAATACGGGGAGCTGTTTTTT.